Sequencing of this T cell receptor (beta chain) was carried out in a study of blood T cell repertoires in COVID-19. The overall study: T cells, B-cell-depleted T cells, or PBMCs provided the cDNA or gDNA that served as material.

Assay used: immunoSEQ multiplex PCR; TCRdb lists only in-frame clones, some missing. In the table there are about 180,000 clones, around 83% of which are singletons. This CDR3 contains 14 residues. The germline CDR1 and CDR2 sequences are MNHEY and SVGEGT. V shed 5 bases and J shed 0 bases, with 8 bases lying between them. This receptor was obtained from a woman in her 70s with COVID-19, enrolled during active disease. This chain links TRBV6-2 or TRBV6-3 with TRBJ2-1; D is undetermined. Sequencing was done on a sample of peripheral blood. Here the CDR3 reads CASSPSSSYNEQFF. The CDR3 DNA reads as TGTGCCAGCAGTCCCTCGAGCTCCTACAATGAGCAGTTCTTC.